The TCR beta chain described here comes from a study of shared clonotypes between healthy human individuals (dated by TCRdb to 2020 to 2021). Broadly, across the study: A few men and two women, aged 18 to 49 years, made up the cohort. For each donor, CD4 naive and CD4 memory were each run on three plates, CD8 naive on two plates, and CD8 memory on one plate. The study deeply sequenced blood TCR repertoires of about 5 healthy adults to estimate repertoire size and the extent of clonotype sharing between individuals. Different laboratories and diverse techniques were used to prepare libraries and sequence TCR repertoires, to increase sequencing depth and limit assay-specific biases. Per donor, leukapheresis produced somewhere between about 0.94 and 8.9 billion PBMCs.

There are 16 amino acids in the CDR3, from cysteine to phenylalanine inclusive. Only the CDR3 part of the read is kept: 48 bases, read in frame from the first base. Reading the germline V gene (reference sequence) gives CDR1 LNHDA and CDR2 SQIVND. At the junction V is shortened by 3 bases and J by 0 bases; bases outside the gene matches: 5. Healthy HIV-negative adults with no recently reported acute infections or vaccinations were included as donors. Every donor was a Caucasian adult living in Nashville, Tennessee, USA. CD4+ T cells were enriched by magnetic negative selection, after which naive cells were positively selected on CD45RA and the negative fraction was taken as the memory subset. After blood collection by leukapheresis, PBMCs were isolated using Ficoll-Histopaque density gradient centrifugation and then cryopreserved in the vapor phase of liquid nitrogen. Purity and quantity of every magnetically sorted T cell population were checked by analytical flow cytometry. From each sorted fraction, genomic DNA was isolated and quantified by UV absorbance on a Nanodrop 2000c.

General study outcomes and caveats: Incomplete sequencing was indicated by rarefaction of sorted-subset datasets, despite the large sequencing depth. Based on pairwise subsampling, the degree of clonotype sharing among donors was expected to be affected by sequencing depth. Naive subsets generally had larger estimated clonotype richness than memory subsets. Compared with non-shared clonotypes, clonotypes shared by all four sorted-subset donors had higher generation probabilities. Sharing across several donors was observed for approximately 5% of naive CD4, under 4% of naive CD8, 2% to 2.5% of memory CD4, and around 0.44% of memory CD8 clonotypes. Sampling was limited to blood, and TCR repertoires in tissue likely differ from TCR repertoires in blood. Because the study included only a small number of donors, the genetic and exposure-history diversity represented was limited.

Concerning this clone itself: Its binding antigen is unknown. It has no much larger one-base neighbor in the sample; base qualities were not kept.

Using the deep immunoSEQ assay, TCR CDR3 regions were amplified from genomic DNA by multiplex PCR. Genomic DNA extracted from each cell subset was distributed evenly over all wells of several immunoSEQ 96-well plates, and each plate served as one replicate. For sorted subsets, about 200 ng genomic DNA, equal to approximately 30,000 T cell genomes, was loaded into each replicate PCR. Purified libraries were quantified with a Qubit 3.0 fluorometer, sized on a Bioanalyzer 2100, and re-quantified with the KAPA Library Quantification kit. A separate single-read 150-cycle Illumina NextSeq 550 flow cell was used to sequence each immunoSEQ 96-well plate. On the study's bioinformatics: Because the immunoSEQ output held only junctional sequences and lacked quality scores, the filtering could not match the filtering applied to full-length reads. Sequences were annotated with PyIR, a Python wrapper for IgBLAST v1.9, using IMGT germline references to assign V/J genes and CDR3. Reads with weak V/J assignments (E-value above 1e-6), missing CDR3, stop codons, out-of-frame junctions, or ambiguous translated residues were removed. V3J clonotypes were defined by identical inferred V gene, J gene, and CDR3 amino acid sequence. Percentage overlap between repertoires was calculated by dividing the number of shared unique clonotypes by the size of the smaller repertoire. Richness of each repertoire was evaluated using RTK rarefaction, the Chao1 estimator, and Recon v2.1 estimates of unobserved clonotypes. For all TCRbeta clonotypes obtained by the gDNA method from a handful of donors, generation probabilities were computed with OLGA. TCRdb obtained this table from immuneACCESS and retained in-frame rearrangements with V and J assigned. These tables miss some clones; where compared with another copy, unresolved V genes account for less than half of the shortfall, and the remainder is unexplained. That table supplies the V and J calls and clone size; D and trimming were determined from the DNA. In this sample the table shows approximately 2.4 million clones, 90% to 97% of which occur a single time. The biggest ten clones account for more than 0.1% of the sample.

This receptor was identified in a man between 18 and 29 years old in good health. Sequenced input: naive CD4+ T cells sorted from blood. The sample's cell subset or site, from its label and the paper: CD45RA+ positively selected. This sequence uses TRBV19 and TRBJ2-1; TRBD2 fits 7 bases in the junction. Here is the DNA: TGTGCCAGTAGTATGCGGGGCGGGAGCTCCTACAATGAGCAGTTCTTC. Translation gives CASSMRGGSSYNEQFF.